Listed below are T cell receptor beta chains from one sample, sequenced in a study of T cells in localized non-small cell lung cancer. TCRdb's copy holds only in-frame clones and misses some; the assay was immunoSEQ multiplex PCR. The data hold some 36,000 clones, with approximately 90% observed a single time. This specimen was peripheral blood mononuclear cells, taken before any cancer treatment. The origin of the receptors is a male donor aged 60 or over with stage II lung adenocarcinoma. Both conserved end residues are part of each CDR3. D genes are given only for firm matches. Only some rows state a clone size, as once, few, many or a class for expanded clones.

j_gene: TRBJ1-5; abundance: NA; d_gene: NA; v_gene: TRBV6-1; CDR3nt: TGTGCCAGCAGTGAACGGGGAAGGGATCAGCCCCAGCATTTT; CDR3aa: CASSERGRDQPQHF
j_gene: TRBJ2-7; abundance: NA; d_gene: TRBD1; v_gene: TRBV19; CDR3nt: TGTGCCAGTAGTACGAGGACAGGGACTTACGAGCAGTACTTC; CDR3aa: CASSTRTGTYEQYF
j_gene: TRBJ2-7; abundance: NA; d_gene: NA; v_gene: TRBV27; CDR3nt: TGTGCCAGCAGTTTATCCCCGACTGTGCAAAAGCAGTACTTC; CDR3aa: CASSLSPTVQKQYF
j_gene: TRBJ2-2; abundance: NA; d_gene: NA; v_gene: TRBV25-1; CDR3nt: TGTGCCAGCAGTCGAACAGGATACACCGGGGAGCTGTTTTTT; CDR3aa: CASSRTGYTGELFF
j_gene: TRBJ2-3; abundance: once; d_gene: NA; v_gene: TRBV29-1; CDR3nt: TGCAGCGCCAGAGGGTCTATCGAGTCAGATACGCAGTATTTT; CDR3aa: CSARGSIESDTQYF
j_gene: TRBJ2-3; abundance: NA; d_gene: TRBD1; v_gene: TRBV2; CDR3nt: TGTGCCAGCAGTGCTAGGACAGGGGGCTCCACAGATACGCAGTATTTT; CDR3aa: CASSARTGGSTDTQYF
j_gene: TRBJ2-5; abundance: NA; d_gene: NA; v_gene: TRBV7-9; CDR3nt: TGTGCCAGCAGCTTGGGAATGACCCAAGAGACCCAGTACTTC; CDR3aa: CASSLGMTQETQYF
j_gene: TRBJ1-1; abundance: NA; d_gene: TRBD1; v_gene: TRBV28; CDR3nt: TGTGCCAGCAGTGGTGACAGGGTGCGCACTGAAGCTTTCTTT; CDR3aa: CASSGDRVRTEAFF
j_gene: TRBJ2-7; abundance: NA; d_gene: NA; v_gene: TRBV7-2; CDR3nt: TGTGCCAGCAGCTTAAGGTCTGCGGGGATCTACGAGCAGTACTTC; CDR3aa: CASSLRSAGIYEQYF
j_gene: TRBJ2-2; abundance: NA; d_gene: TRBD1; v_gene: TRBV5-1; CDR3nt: TGCGCCAGCAGCTCACAGGGGGCGAGTGGCACCGGGGAGCTGTTTTTT; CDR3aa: CASSSQGASGTGELFF
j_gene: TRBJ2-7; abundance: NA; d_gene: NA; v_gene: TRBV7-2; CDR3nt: TGTGCCAGCAGCTTTCTCCACGAGCAGTACTTC; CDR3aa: CASSFLHEQYF
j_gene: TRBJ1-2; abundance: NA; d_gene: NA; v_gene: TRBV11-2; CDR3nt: TGTGCCAGCAGCTTAGGGTCGGGGGTAGGTGGCTACACCTTC; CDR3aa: CASSLGSGVGGYTF
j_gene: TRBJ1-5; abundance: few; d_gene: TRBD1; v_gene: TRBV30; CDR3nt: TGTGCCTGGAGTGTTTGGGGCAGGGGGCCGAATCAGCCCCAGCATTTT; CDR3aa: CAWSVWGRGPNQPQHF
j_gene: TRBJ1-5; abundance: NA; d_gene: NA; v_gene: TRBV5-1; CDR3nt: TGCGCCAGCAGCTTGTGGGGGGGCAATCAGCCCCAGCATTTT; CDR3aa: CASSLWGGNQPQHF
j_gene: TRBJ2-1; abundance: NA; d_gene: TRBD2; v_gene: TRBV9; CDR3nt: TGTGCCAGCAGCGTAGACGGGAGGAGGGGTGAGCAGTTCTTC; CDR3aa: CASSVDGRRGEQFF
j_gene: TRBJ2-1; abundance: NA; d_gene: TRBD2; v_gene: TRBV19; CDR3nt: TGTGCCAGTAGTTCGGGACTAGCTCCTCGGCAGTTCTTC; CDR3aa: CASSSGLAPRQFF
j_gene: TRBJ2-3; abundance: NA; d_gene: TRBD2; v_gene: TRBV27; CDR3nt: TGTGCCAGCAGACCAGCGGGGTCGGGCACAGATACGCAGTATTTT; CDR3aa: CASRPAGSGTDTQYF
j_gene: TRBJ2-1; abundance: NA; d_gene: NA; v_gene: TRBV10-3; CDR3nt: TGTGCCATCAGGACTGGCAGGGTGCAGTCCTACAATGAGCAGTTCTTC; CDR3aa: CAIRTGRVQSYNEQFF
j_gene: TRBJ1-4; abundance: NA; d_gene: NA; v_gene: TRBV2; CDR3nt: TGTGCCAGCACTCGTGGGGAGTATGAAAAACTGTTTTTT; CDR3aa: CASTRGEYEKLFF
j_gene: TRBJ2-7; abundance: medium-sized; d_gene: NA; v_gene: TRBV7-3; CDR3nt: TGTGCCAGCAGCTTCACACCTTTGGGCGAGCAGTACTTC; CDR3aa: CASSFTPLGEQYF
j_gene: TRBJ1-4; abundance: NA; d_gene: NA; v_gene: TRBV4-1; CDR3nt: TGCGCCAGCAGCCAAGCCTGGATACAGTCGAATGAAAAACTGTTTTTT; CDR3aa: CASSQAWIQSNEKLFF
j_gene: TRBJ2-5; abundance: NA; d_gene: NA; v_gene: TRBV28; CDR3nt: TGTGCCATCACCCCCCCTCGGGGAGTTGGTGAGACCCAGTACTTC; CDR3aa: CAITPPRGVGETQYF
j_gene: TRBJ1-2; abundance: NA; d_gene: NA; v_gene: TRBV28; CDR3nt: TGTGCCAGCAGTTCGGACATAAACTATGGCTACACCTTC; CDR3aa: CASSSDINYGYTF
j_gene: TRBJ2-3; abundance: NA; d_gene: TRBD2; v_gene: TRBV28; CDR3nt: TGTGCCAGCAGTCAACAGACTAGCGGGACTGGAGATACGCAGTATTTT; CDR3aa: CASSQQTSGTGDTQYF
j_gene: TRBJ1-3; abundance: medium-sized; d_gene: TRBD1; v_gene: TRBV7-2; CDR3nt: TGTGCCAGCAGCCTGGGACAGCCGAGCTCTGGAAACACCATATATTTT; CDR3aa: CASSLGQPSSGNTIYF
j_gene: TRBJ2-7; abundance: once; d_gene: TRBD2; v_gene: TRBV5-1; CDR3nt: TGCGCCAGCTCGGGGGGAGGGTCGATCTACGAGCAGTACTTC; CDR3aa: CASSGGGSIYEQYF
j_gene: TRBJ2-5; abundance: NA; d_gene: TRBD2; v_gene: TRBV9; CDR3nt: TGTGCCAGCAGCGGTGGGGGGGCCCAGTACTTC; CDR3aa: CASSGGGAQYF
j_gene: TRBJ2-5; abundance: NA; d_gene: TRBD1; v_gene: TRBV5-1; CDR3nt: TGCGCCAGCAGCACATGGGGGACAGGTGGAAGTCAAGAGACCCAGTACTTC; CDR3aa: CASSTWGTGGSQETQYF
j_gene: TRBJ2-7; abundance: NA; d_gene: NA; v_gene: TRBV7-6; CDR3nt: TGTGCCAGCAGCTTAGACCCCCGGGGAGCGGCAGGGCTTGGCTCCGAGCAGTACTTC; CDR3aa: CASSLDPRGAAGLGSEQYF
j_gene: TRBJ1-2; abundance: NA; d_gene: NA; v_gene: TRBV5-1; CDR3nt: TGCGCCAGCAGCTTGGGGAACAGAGCCCCCTATGGCTACACCTTC; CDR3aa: CASSLGNRAPYGYTF
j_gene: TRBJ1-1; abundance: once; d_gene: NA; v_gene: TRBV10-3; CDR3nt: TGTGCCATCAGTGAGTCCCCCGGGGGGGCGACCACTGAAGCTTTCTTT; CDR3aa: CAISESPGGATTEAFF
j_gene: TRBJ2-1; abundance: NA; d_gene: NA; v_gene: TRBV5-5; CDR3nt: TGTGCCAGCAGCTTTGGAAGGGCCTCCTACAATGAGCAGTTCTTC; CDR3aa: CASSFGRASYNEQFF
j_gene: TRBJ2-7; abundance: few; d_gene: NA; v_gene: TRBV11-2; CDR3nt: TGTGCCAGCAGCTTAGCCTCTACAGTTTCCGAGCAGTACTTC; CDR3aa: CASSLASTVSEQYF
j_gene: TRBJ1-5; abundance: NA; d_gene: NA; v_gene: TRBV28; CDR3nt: TGTGCCAGCAGTTTACGGGCCACGTCCCAGCATTTT; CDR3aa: CASSLRATSQHF
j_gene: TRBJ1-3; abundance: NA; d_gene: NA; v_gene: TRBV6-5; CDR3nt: TGTGCCAGCAGTTACCAACAGCAGGGCTCTGGAAACACCATATATTTT; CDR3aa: CASSYQQQGSGNTIYF
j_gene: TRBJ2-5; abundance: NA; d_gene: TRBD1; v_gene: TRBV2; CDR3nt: TGTGCCAGCTCAGCCGGGACAGGGCAAGAGACCCAGTACTTC; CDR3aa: CASSAGTGQETQYF
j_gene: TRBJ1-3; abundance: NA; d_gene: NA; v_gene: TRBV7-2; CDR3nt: TGTGCCAGCAGCTTGAGGGTGGCTGGAAACACCATATATTTT; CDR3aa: CASSLRVAGNTIYF
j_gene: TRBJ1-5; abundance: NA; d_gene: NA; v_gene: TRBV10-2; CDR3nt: TGCGCCAGCTGCTGGGACGGTAACGGTCAGCCCCAGCATTTT; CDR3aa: CASCWDGNGQPQHF
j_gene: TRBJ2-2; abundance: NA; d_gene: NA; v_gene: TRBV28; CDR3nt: TGTGCCAGCAGTTTAGGCGGTTGGGTACCCACCGGGGAGCTGTTTTTT; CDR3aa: CASSLGGWVPTGELFF
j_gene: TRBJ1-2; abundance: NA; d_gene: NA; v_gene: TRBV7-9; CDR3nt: TGTGCCAGCAGCTACTTGGGGGGAAAGGGAGGGCGAGCTAACTATGGCTACACCTTC; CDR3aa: CASSYLGGKGGRANYGYTF
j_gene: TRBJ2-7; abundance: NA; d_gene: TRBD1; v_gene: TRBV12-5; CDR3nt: TGTGCTAGTGGTTTAGGCAGGGGGTCAGAGCAGTACTTC; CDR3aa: CASGLGRGSEQYF
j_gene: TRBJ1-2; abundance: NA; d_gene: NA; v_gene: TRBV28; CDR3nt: TGTGCCAGCAACGCAGGAGGGGATCGTGGCTACACCTTC; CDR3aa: CASNAGGDRGYTF
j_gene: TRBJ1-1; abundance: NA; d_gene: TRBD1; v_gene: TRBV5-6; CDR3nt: TGTGCCAGCAGCCGATGGGGGACAGGGCCTGGGGCTGAAGCTTTCTTT; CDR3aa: CASSRWGTGPGAEAFF
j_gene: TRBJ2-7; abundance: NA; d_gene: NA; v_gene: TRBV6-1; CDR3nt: TGTGCCAGCATCATCAACGGCGGAGCCTACGAGCAGTACTTC; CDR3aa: CASIINGGAYEQYF
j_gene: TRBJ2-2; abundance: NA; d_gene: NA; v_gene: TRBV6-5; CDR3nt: TGTGCCAGCAGTTACTTCAGGGGGGTCACCGGGGAGCTGTTTTTT; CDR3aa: CASSYFRGVTGELFF
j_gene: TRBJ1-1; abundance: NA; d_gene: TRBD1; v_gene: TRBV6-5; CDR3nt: TGTGCCAGCAGCCCGGACAGGGCCGCGAACACTGAAGCTTTCTTT; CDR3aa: CASSPDRAANTEAFF
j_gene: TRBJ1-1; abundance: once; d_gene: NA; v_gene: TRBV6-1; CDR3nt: TGTGCCAGCAGTTCTTCCTCTGTCCTCACTGAAGCTTTCTTT; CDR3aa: CASSSSSVLTEAFF
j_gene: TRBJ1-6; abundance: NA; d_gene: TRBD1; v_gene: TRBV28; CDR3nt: TGTGCCAGCAGACTCGACAGGGGGCTTAGTTCACCCCTCCACTTT; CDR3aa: CASRLDRGLSSPLHF
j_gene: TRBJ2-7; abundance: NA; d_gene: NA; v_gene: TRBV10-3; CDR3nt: TGTGCCATCAGCCGACCACCGGGCGGCGACGAGCAGTACTTC; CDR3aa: CAISRPPGGDEQYF